Sequencing of this T cell receptor beta chain was carried out in a study of T-cell reconstitution after alpha-beta-depleted transplantation in children. About this clonotype itself: This may stem from a read error, because a much larger clone lies one nucleotide away.

The germline CDR1 and CDR2 sequences are ENHRY and SYGVKD. The CDR3 covers 18 residues. The V segment lost 10 bases and the J segment 2 bases; nucleotides outside the gene matches: 21. This sample's TCRbeta library carried unique molecular identifier barcodes. In TCRdb, the PCR reads were re-called with MiXCR into one record per CDR3 protein. The sample records around 300,000 distinct CDR3 sequences, approximately 10% being singletons. V is TRBV10-3 and J is TRBJ2-5, with TRBD1 matching 8 bases. This specimen was peripheral blood, taken 180 days after TCRalphabeta/CD19-depleted stem cell transplant. This clonotype was obtained from a male patient between 2 and 10 years old who had a stem cell transplant for chronic granulomatous disease, so the T cells may come from the graft donor. CDR3: CANGEPSSQGAGQETQYF. CDR3 sequence (DNA): TGTGCCAACGGTGAGCCCAGCTCCCAGGGGGCTGGGCAAGAGACCCAGTACTTC.